The TCR beta chain under discussion was sequenced for a study of cytomegalovirus exposure and HLA in healthy donors. PCR amplification relied on 60 Vbeta primers (plus 13 Jbeta primers). Clones were sequenced by immunoSEQ multiplex PCR, and TCRdb holds only the in-frame ones, with some missing. The sample consists of under 150,000 clones, roughly 80% of them appearing once. The CDR3 has 14 residues. Trimming cost V 6 bases and J 3 bases; bases outside gene matches: 8. The germline V gene encodes CDR1 MNHNY and CDR2 SVGAGI (reference sequence). This receptor was taken from a girl aged 2-9 years in good health and CMV-seronegative. Sequenced input: PBMCs. The chain links TRBV6-6 to TRBJ2-7; 7 nucleotides line up with TRBD2. The CDR3 is CASRNTGTNYEQYF. The CDR3 DNA sequence: TGTGCCAGCAGAAACACCGGGACTAACTACGAGCAGTACTTC.